The sequence of this TCR beta chain was determined in a study of T cells in Graves' hyperthyroidism and ophthalmopathy (dated by TCRdb to the late 2010s). Notes on the research overall: Peripheral blood samples were taken at the time of initial diagnosis, prior to any treatment. TCR V-J signatures able to tell the groups apart were searched for in a discovery cohort of about a hundred patients, of whom around 43 had Graves' ophthalmopathy and about 55 had stable Graves' hyperthyroidism. According to the paper, TCR Vbeta CDR3 sequencing was carried out on 135 peripheral blood samples, which came from 40 to 45 ophthalmopathy, 75 or so hyperthyroidism and 17 progressor patients. Prospective prediction of ophthalmopathy was tested in an independent validation cohort consisting of some 20 hyperthyroidism patients and 15 to 17 patients who later progressed to ophthalmopathy. In more than 5 Graves' hyperthyroidism patients, the study also compared T-cell repertoires from thyroid tissue with T-cell repertoires from blood. The roughly 90 discovery patients were divided at random into training and test sets in a 7:3 ratio. Once sampling was done, hyperthyroidism patients were given methimazole at a starting dose of 30 mg daily, whereas ophthalmopathy patients were given high-dose intravenous methylprednisolone.

Ophthalmopathy patients had moderately to severely active disease, with a Clinical Activity Score of 3 or more, a NOSPECS grade of 4 or more, and a disease duration of less than 3 months. Any patient with an uncontrolled infection, another autoimmune disease, pregnancy or lactation was excluded. Clinical symptoms, serum thyroxine and TRAb, thyroid ultrasound, and orbital computed tomography formed the basis for the diagnoses. PBMCs were isolated from around 10 ml of fresh peripheral blood by Ficoll-Paque density gradient centrifugation. Total RNA was extracted with Trizol reagent, and quality was checked on an Agilent 2100 Bioanalyzer. The germline V gene (reference sequence) gives CDR1 as DFQATT and CDR2 as SNEGSKA. The CDR3 contains 14 residues, cysteine and phenylalanine counted. Only the CDR3 DNA stays, 42 bases, in frame from base 1. As for this clonotype: The target of this receptor is not known. Given a much more abundant clone one base away, this may be a read error.

General study outcomes and caveats: A 13 V-J signature model separated ophthalmopathy from stable hyperthyroidism, with around 88% sensitivity and about 81% specificity in cross-validation and 80%/75% in testing. In validation, the model predicted progression to ophthalmopathy with 55% to 71% sensitivity and less than 75% specificity, a median of approximately 6.7 months before onset. Most expanded thyroid clonotypes (frequency above 0.001) were also found in blood, which suggests that blood repertoires may mirror thyroid immune responses. No statistical method was used to fix the sample size in advance, and group allocation was not hidden from the investigators.

Amplification of TCR beta CDR3 regions was carried out from RNA transcripts. The first round of RT-PCR for the TCR CDR3 was performed with the HTBI primer set and the Qiagen OneStep RT-PCR kit. Libraries were constructed in a second round of multiplex PCR, after which size selection and purification were carried out. Libraries were sequenced paired-end with 100 bp reads on an Illumina HiSeq2000. In the source study's methods: Raw data were processed with SOAPnuke, discarding reads with adapters, uncalled bases, mean Phred below 15, or no exact constant-primer or identifier match. COPE v1.2.5 was used to merge high-quality paired reads, and clonotypes were defined as unique nucleotide sequences. Clonotypes were aligned to IMGT TRBV, TRBD and TRBJ reference segments using MiTCR v1.1. Only V-J combinations with frequency above 0.0001, covering 99.2% of repertoires, were analysed. A TCS score was defined as the ratio between F50 (clonal expansion) and ExV (chaos), using BLOSUM62-based TCRdist between CDR3 peptides within each V-J. Welch's t-statistics and random forest reduced around 520 V-J features to 13, which were used in a naive Bayes classifier (R e1071). Clones were called with MiXCR by TCRdb after fastp trimmed the public reads at Q25, and only in-frame beta chains were retained. Rows merge per CDR3 protein into single entries with the most common DNA and genes. Here the V and J calls rest on TCRdb's processing, not on the authors' analysis. The table for this sample lists over 45,000 distinct CDR3 sequences; around half of them were counted only once. The biggest ten clones account for approximately 9.1% of the sample.

The sequence came from a woman between 50 and 59 years old with Graves' ophthalmopathy. The sequenced sample was blood. The rearrangement combines TRBV20-1 with TRBJ2-5, with 10 bases matching TRBD1. The CDR3 has the sequence CSAPDRGGGEIQYF. The sequenced DNA: TGCAGTGCGCCGGACAGGGGGGGGGGGGAGATCCAGTACTTC.